This T cell receptor (beta chain) was sequenced during a study of cytomegalovirus exposure and HLA in healthy donors. Findings and caveats of the study: When a later analysis was performed, an Asian-associated ancestry cluster reportedly had fewer N-insertions than the approximately 690-donor mean.

PCR involved 60 Vbeta and 13 Jbeta primers. Using immunoSEQ multiplex PCR, the repertoire was profiled, and TCRdb retains in-frame clones only, with some absent. Counted here are about 170,000 clones, approximately 80% occurring once; the ten biggest clones make up 2.4%. This CDR3 is built from 16 residues. Remarks on this clone: The antigen is undetermined.

This chain uses TRBV12-1 with TRBJ2-1; TRBD2 is the table's D call, not checked against the DNA. TRBV12-1 is a known pseudogene. Input material: PBMCs. The TCR comes from a male donor in good health and CMV-seronegative. The CDR3 is CASSFEARGAYNEQFF. The CDR3 nucleotides read TGTGCCAGCAGCTTTGAGGCGCGGGGGGCCTACAATGAGCAGTTCTTC.